These 3 T cell receptor beta chains were sequenced from one sample in a study of neurological immune-mediated disorders. TCRdb re-called the 5' RACE reads through MiXCR, storing one row per CDR3 protein. Here the sample spans about 79,000 distinct CDR3 sequences, approximately 14% being singletons. Sequencing input: PBMCs. These TCRs come from a woman in her 50s in good health.

This clonotype was counted a few times. The junction differs from germline at one of its ends, possibly a read error. The rearrangement links TRBV6-6 to TRBJ1-1; no reliable D call. Germline-derived CDR1 and CDR2 are MNHNY and SVGAGI (reference sequence). This CDR3 has 14 residues. Here the CDR3 reads CASSYTAVGTAAFF. CDR3 DNA sequence: TGTGCCAGCAGTTACACAGCCGTAGGCACTGCAGCTTTCTTT.

This clonotype appeared many times. The chain employs TRBV5-1 and TRBJ2-7; the D call may be TRBD1 or TRBD2 (5 bases each). The CDR3 is 17 amino acids. The V end was cut by 0 bases, the J end by 4 bases, with 20 bases between. Looked up from germline, CDR1 is SGHRS and CDR2 is YFSETQ. Here the CDR3 DNA reads TGCGCCAGCAGCTTGGTTTCTGTGCGGCAGGGAGTTTACGAGCAGTACTTC. As protein: CASSLVSVRQGVYEQYF.

Concerning this clonotype itself: A much larger clone is a single base away; this may be a read error. The rearrangement joins TRBV7-2 to TRBJ1-1; D gene unclear. This CDR3 has 16 residues. CDR1 and CDR2 from the germline V gene are SGHTA and FQGNSA. In DNA form, the CDR3 reads TGTGTCAGCAGCCCCGTCCCCGGGCAACCTGGGACTGAAGCTTTCTTT. Residues: CVSSPVPGQPGTEAFF.